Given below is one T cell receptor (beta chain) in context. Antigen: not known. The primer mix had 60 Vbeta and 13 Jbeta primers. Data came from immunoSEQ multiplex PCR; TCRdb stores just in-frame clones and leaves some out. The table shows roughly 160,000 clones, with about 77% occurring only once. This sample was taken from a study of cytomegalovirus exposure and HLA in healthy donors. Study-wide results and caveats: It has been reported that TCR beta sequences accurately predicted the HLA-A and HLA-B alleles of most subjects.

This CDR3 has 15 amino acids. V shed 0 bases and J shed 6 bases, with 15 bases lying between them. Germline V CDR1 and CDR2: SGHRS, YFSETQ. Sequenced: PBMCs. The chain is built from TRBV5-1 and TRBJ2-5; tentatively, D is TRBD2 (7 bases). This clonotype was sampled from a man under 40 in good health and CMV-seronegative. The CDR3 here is CASSLEGGAIQTQYF. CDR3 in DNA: TGCGCCAGCAGCTTGGAAGGGGGGGCCATACAGACCCAGTACTTC. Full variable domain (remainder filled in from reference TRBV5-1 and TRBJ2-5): KAGVTQTPRYLIKTRGQQVTLSCSPISGHRSVSWYQQTPGQGLQFLFEYFSETQRNKGNFPGRFSGRQFSNSRSEMNVSTLELGDSALYLCASSLEGGAIQTQYFGPGTRLLVL.